This record concerns one TCR beta chain sequence. Amplification used 60 V beta primers and 13 J beta primers. Libraries were prepared by immunoSEQ multiplex PCR; TCRdb keeps only in-frame clonotypes and omits some of them. The sample yields roughly 100,000 clones, 90% seen once. Described time point: after dendritic cell vaccination, including at tumor progression/relapse. Patients had residual fresh-frozen tumor tissue and more than two years of survival data. Before vaccination, two weeks after the third vaccination, and at progression, PBMC were collected. V gave up 3 bases and J gave up 5 bases, with 16 bases separating them. Germline CDR1 is LNHDA and CDR2 is SQIVND (reference sequence). The CDR3 is made up of 15 amino acids. This sample was taken from a study of glioma-infiltrating T cells after dendritic cell vaccination.

This TCR was recovered from a human donor with glioblastoma. Source: blood, taken after dendritic cell vaccination. This chain uses TRBV19 with TRBJ2-5; possibly TRBD2 for D (5 bases). The CDR3 DNA reads as TGTGCCAGTAGTATGGTGGGAGTCGGCAGGGAGACCCAGTACTTC. As protein: CASSMVGVGRETQYF.